The following is a T cell receptor beta chain sequence with its context. V lost 6 bases to trimming and J lost 1 base; unmatched junction nucleotides: 11. Germline CDR1 SGHRS, CDR2 YFSETQ. The CDR3 consists of 16 residues. Under the authors' procedure: Estimation of nucleated cell counts relied on the amplification of reference gene primers. TCRdb's copy holds only in-frame clones and misses some; the assay was immunoSEQ multiplex PCR. That table gives V, J and clone size, and the DNA gave D and trimming. The sample yields some 190,000 clones, nearly 90% seen once. This sample was taken from a study of blood T cell repertoires in COVID-19.

This clonotype originated in a woman between 40 and 55 years old who had recovered from COVID-19. This chain connects TRBV5-1 to TRBJ1-1, with TRBD1 identical over 8 bases. The specimen was peripheral blood. Here the CDR3 DNA reads TGCGCCAGCACCTCTACACAGGGGGTATCGAACACTGAAGCTTTCTTT. Translation gives CASTSTQGVSNTEAFF.